Each of the 20 T cell receptor beta chains below was sequenced from the same sample in a study of cytomegalovirus exposure and HLA in healthy donors. PCR involved 60 Vbeta and 13 Jbeta primers. Repertoires were generated with immunoSEQ multiplex PCR, while TCRdb's copy carries only in-frame clones and drops some. The sample carries about 120,000 clones, about 76% recorded once. Source material: PBMCs. All receptors derive from a man aged 60 to 69 in good health and CMV-seropositive.

The chain couples TRBV6-1 to TRBJ1-1; unclear D gene. Trimming removed 2 bases at V and 8 bases at J, with 9 bases between. Germline V gene sequence: CDR1 MNHNS, CDR2 SASEGT. The CDR3 spans 12 residues. The CDR3 loop is CASSELLSEAFF. CDR3 nucleotide sequence: TGTGCCAGCAGTGAACTCCTATCGGAAGCTTTCTTT.

This chain links TRBV12-5 with TRBJ1-2; D uncertain. V shed 5 bases and J shed 8 bases, with 18 bases lying between them. The germline V gene encodes CDR1 LGHNT and CDR2 FRNRAP. The CDR3 extends over 14 amino acids. CDR3 region: CASGPSNLGGGYTF. CDR3 sequence (DNA): TGTGCTAGTGGTCCCAGCAACTTGGGAGGCGGCTACACCTTC.

The chain has TRBV29-1 and TRBJ2-1; 7 bases are shared with TRBD1. Germline V lookup: CDR1 SQVTM, CDR2 ANQGSEA. The CDR3 has 14 amino acids. J was trimmed by 5 bases and V by 6 bases; bases with no gene match: 10. The DNA of the CDR3 is TGCAGCGTCAGGAACAGGGGTCTCGACAATGAGCAGTTCTTC. It specifies CSVRNRGLDNEQFF.

The chain links TRBV27 to TRBJ2-7; the D gene is possibly TRBD2 (5 bases). Germline V gene lookup returns CDR1 MNHEY and CDR2 SMNVEV (reference sequence). This CDR3 is 12 amino acids long. The CDR3 region has the DNA TGTGCCAGCACCCTTATGAGCGGACGCTCCCCGGTC. Translating it yields CASTLMSGRSPV.

This chain joins TRBV7-3 and TRBJ1-1; D not resolved. The V end was cut by 4 bases, the J end by 4 bases, with 10 bases between. The CDR3 sequence is 13 residues long. Per germline, CDR1 SGHTA and CDR2 FQGTGA. CDR3 DNA sequence: TGTGCCAGCAGCTCCGGGGTGAGCACTGAAGCTTTCTTT. This encodes CASSSGVSTEAFF.

This clone was observed a handful of times. CDR3 DNA sequence: TGTGCCAGCAGTGAAGCGACAGGGGGGTACTATGGCTACACCTTC. Translating it yields CASSEATGGYYGYTF. J is TRBJ1-2 and V is TRBV2; 9 bases agree with TRBD1. CDR1 is SNHLY and CDR2 is FYNNEI in the germline V gene. There are 15 residues in the CDR3. With V trimmed by 0 bases and J by 3 bases, 2 bases remained unmatched.

This clone was recorded once. The V gene is TRBV9, the J gene TRBJ2-7; D gene unclear. The V gene's germline CDR1 is SGDLS and CDR2 YYNGEE. This CDR3 is built from 11 residues. Trimming removed 3 bases at V and 4 bases at J, with 5 bases between. CDR3 coding DNA: TGTGCCAGCAGCGACCTATACGAGCAGTACTTC. Amino acids: CASSDLYEQYF.

This clone came up a few times. DNA for the CDR3: TGCGCCAGCAGTCAGTTTCGGCGGGAGGGCGTCTCCTACGAGCAGTACTTC. This sequence encodes CASSQFRREGVSYEQYF. V gene TRBV23-1 combines with J gene TRBJ2-7; 9 nucleotides align to TRBD2. TRBV23-1 is reported as an ORF; its role is uncertain. After removal of 3 bases from V and 0 bases from J, the junction contained 9 bases not matched to a gene. The CDR3 runs to 17 residues.

V and J are TRBV29-1 and TRBJ2-1; 14 bases line up with TRBD2. The V gene's germline CDR1 is SQVTM and CDR2 ANQGSEA. CDR3 size: 18 residues. The CDR3 loop reads CSHAQGLGLAGGGNEQFF. CDR3 nucleotides: TGCAGTCACGCCCAAGGGCTCGGACTAGCGGGAGGCGGGAATGAGCAGTTCTTC.

V is TRBV7-9 and J is TRBJ1-1; possible D gene TRBD1, 6 bases. This CDR3 is built from 16 residues. Germline CDR1 SEHNR, CDR2 FQNEAQ (reference sequence). Trimming shortened V by 5 bases and J by 1 base, and 17 bases separated the two germline ends. CDR3: CASSRPLSTGNTEAFF. Written as DNA, the CDR3 is TGTGCCAGCAGCAGACCCCTTTCGACAGGGAACACTGAAGCTTTCTTT.

This clone was found once. V gene TRBV7-2 combines with J gene TRBJ1-2; maybe TRBD1 (5 bases). This CDR3 comprises 13 residues. V lost 1 base and J lost 6, with 9 bases in between. CDR1 and CDR2 (germline): SGHTA, FQGNSA. In DNA form, the CDR3 reads TGTGCCAGCAGCTTAGATCGACAGAATGGCTACACCTTC. Translation: CASSLDRQNGYTF. Full variable domain (missing parts from reference TRBV7-2 and TRBJ1-2): GAGVSQSPSNKVTEKGKDVELRCDPISGHTALYWYRQSLGQGLEFLIYFQGNSAPDKSGLPSDRFSAERTGGSVSTLTIQRTQQEDSAVYLCASSLDRQNGYTFGSGTRLTVV.

The V and J genes are TRBV7-8 and TRBJ1-4, with TRBD1 identical over 8 bases. Trimming removed 7 bases from V and 7 bases from J; junction bases left unmatched: 11. The CDR3 totals 15 residues. Germline CDR1 and CDR2: SGHVS and FQNEAQ. The CDR3 region has the DNA TGTGCCAGCACGACCCAGACAGGGGTTGGTGAAAAACTGTTTTTT. It specifies CASTTQTGVGEKLFF.

Only a few counts were recorded for this clone. The chain couples TRBV18 to TRBJ2-3; TRBD1 aligns across 8 bases. Germline lookup yields CDR1 KGHSH and CDR2 LQKENI. V shed 8 bases, J shed 5 bases, and the junction held 9 bases outside the gene matches. The CDR3 is made up of 14 amino acids. The CDR3 region has the DNA TGTGCCAGCCGACTCCAGGGGGCAGGAGATACGCAGTATTTT. Translation gives CASRLQGAGDTQYF. The full variable domain, in which reference TRBV18 and TRBJ2-3 provide the parts outside the CDR3, is NAGVMQNPRHLVRRRGQEARLRCSPMKGHSHVYWYRQLPEEGLKFMVYLQKENIIDESGMPKERFSAEFPKEGPSILRIQQVVRGDSAAYFCASRLQGAGDTQYFGPGTRLTVL.

The chain is built from TRBV25-1 and TRBJ1-1; D is unresolved. Germline V gene lookup returns CDR1 MGHDK and CDR2 SYGVNS. V lost 5 bases and J lost 8, with 12 bases in between. The CDR3 totals 12 residues. The CDR3 sequence: CASSSGPVEAFF. CDR3 sequence (DNA): TGTGCCAGCAGTAGTGGTCCAGTGGAAGCTTTCTTT.

This sequence joins TRBV14 and TRBJ1-4, with a possible D match to TRBD1 (5 bases). The V gene's germline CDR1 is SGHDN and CDR2 FVKESK. V was clipped by 1 base and J by 8 bases, with 17 bases between them. The CDR3 runs to 16 residues. CDR3 amino acids: CASSQGAGLQFEKLFF. In DNA, the CDR3 is TGTGCCAGCAGCCAAGGGGCAGGGCTACAATTCGAAAAACTGTTTTTT.

This chain connects TRBV7-9 to TRBJ1-1; weak D call: TRBD1 (5 bases). The length of the CDR3 is 14 residues. V lost 10 bases to trimming and J lost 2 bases, with 17 bases between them. In germline, CDR1 is SEHNR, CDR2 FQNEAQ (reference sequence). In DNA form, the CDR3 reads TGTGCCATCCCCTCCCGACAGTCCAACACTGAAGCTTTCTTT. Residues: CAIPSRQSNTEAFF.

The chain has TRBV27 and TRBJ1-1, with 7 bases aligning to TRBD1. The CDR3 consists of 14 residues. In germline, CDR1 is MNHEY, CDR2 SMNVEV (reference sequence). V shed 2 bases, J shed 5 bases, and the junction held 5 bases outside the gene matches. DNA of the CDR3: TGTGCCAGCAGTTTAAGGGGGCGCAGGACTGAAGCTTTCTTT. This codes for CASSLRGRRTEAFF.

The gene calls are TRBV2 and TRBJ2-5; D uncertain. The CDR3 extends over 13 amino acids. V lost 4 bases, J lost 3 bases, and 9 bases lay in between. Germline CDR1 and CDR2: SNHLY and FYNNEI. The CDR3 is CASSGQTEETQYF. CDR3 nucleotide sequence: TGTGCCAGCAGTGGTCAAACAGAAGAGACCCAGTACTTC.

The V call is TRBV2, the J call TRBJ1-1; a weak D match, TRBD1 (6 bases). The germline V gene encodes CDR1 SNHLY and CDR2 FYNNEI. The CDR3 contains 15 residues. V lost 2 bases and J 11 bases, leaving 21 bases between the germline ends. Written as DNA, the CDR3 is TGTGCCAGCAGTGAACTGGACAGCCATCCACTGAACGCTTTCTTT. Amino acid sequence: CASSELDSHPLNAFF.

This chain's CDR3 is CASSVGTFAYEQYF. CDR3 sequence (DNA): TGTGCCAGCAGCGTGGGGACTTTTGCCTACGAGCAGTACTTC. J is TRBJ2-7 and V is TRBV9, with a possible D match to TRBD2 (6 bases). The CDR3 is made up of 14 amino acids. With 2 bases removed from V and 2 bases from J, the gap between germline ends came to 11 bases. The germline gives CDR1 SGDLS, CDR2 YYNGEE.